The count of the clone carrying this TCR beta chain is one. Its antigen is not known. The CDR3 length is 15 residues. Primers: 60 Vbeta forward and 13 Jbeta reverse. Profiling relied on immunoSEQ multiplex PCR, and the TCRdb table lists in-frame clones only, not all of them. The sample has just over 150,000 clones; around four fifths are singletons. This sample is part of a study of cytomegalovirus exposure and HLA in healthy donors. For the study at large: An early data release held 80 million or so unique TCRs from HLA-typed donors. Study outcomes and limitations: It was in a later analysis that TCR association rates were seen to vary by HLA locus, highest for DRB1 and lowest for HLA-C.

The receptor was derived from a young man in good health and CMV-seronegative. This chain links TRBV21-1 with TRBJ2-1; the table assigns TRBD1, which was not confirmed against the DNA. TRBV21-1 is recorded as a pseudogene. What was sequenced was PBMCs. This CDR3 reads CASGAKGHSYNEQFF. The CDR3 region has the DNA TGTGCCAGCGGTGCCAAGGGACATTCCTACAATGAGCAGTTCTTC.